These 27 T cell receptor beta chains were all obtained from the same sample, sequenced in a study of T-cell reconstitution after alpha-beta-depleted transplantation in children. Preparation of the TCRbeta library was carried out with unique molecular identifiers. In TCRdb, the PCR reads were re-called with MiXCR into one record per CDR3 protein. The table records approximately 50,000 distinct CDR3 sequences, roughly half of them present only once. Sequenced here: peripheral blood, sampled before TCRalphabeta/CD19-depleted stem cell transplant. All receptors derive from a boy less than two years old with SCID, due to receive a stem cell transplant.

The genes are TRBV28 and TRBJ2-1, with 7 nucleotides matching TRBD2. Unmatched junction bases numbered 26, after V lost 10 bases and J lost 2 bases. Germline loops: CDR1 MDHEN, CDR2 SYDVKM. The CDR3 extends over 20 amino acids. For the CDR3, the DNA is TGTGCCACCAGGGAGGGGCTACGTGACACAGGACCCTTCCCCTACAATGAGCAGTTCTTC. Amino acid sequence: CATREGLRDTGPFPYNEQFF.

The chain links TRBV7-2 to TRBJ2-1; TRBD2 agrees at 15 bases. The CDR3 runs 17 residues. V was pared by 5 bases and J by 2 bases, with 4 bases of the junction left unmatched. The germline V gene encodes CDR1 SGHTA and CDR2 FQGNSA. CDR3 coding DNA: TGTGCCAGCAGCGCAGGACTAGCGGGGGGGACCTACAATGAGCAGTTCTTC. It translates to CASSAGLAGGTYNEQFF.

Ten or more counts support this clonotype. The rearrangement joins TRBV7-9 to TRBJ2-7, with TRBD1 identical over 10 bases. Germline V gene sequence: CDR1 SEHNR, CDR2 FQNEAQ (reference sequence). Trimming cost V 1 base and J 2 bases; bases outside gene matches: 5. The length of the CDR3 is 16 residues. CDR3 amino acids: CASSLGRGQGAYEQYF. The CDR3 DNA follows: TGTGCCAGCAGCTTAGGCCGCGGACAGGGGGCCTACGAGCAGTACTTC.

V and J are TRBV7-2 and TRBJ1-5, with D possibly matching TRBD1 (5 bases). The CDR3 has 16 residues. Trimming stripped 5 bases from V and 2 bases from J, with 16 bases between. Germline values: CDR1 SGHTA, CDR2 FQGNSA. DNA for the CDR3: TGTGCCAGCAGCCTTGGGGCTCTTCCTGGCAATCAGCCCCAGCATTTT. This sequence encodes CASSLGALPGNQPQHF.

This clonotype was counted a few times. The V and J genes are TRBV5-1 and TRBJ1-1, with D possibly TRBD1 on 5 matching bases. Per the germline V gene, CDR1 is SGHRS and CDR2 is YFSETQ. The CDR3 consists of 14 residues. Trimming shortened V by 5 bases and J by 5 bases, and 16 bases separated the two germline ends. The CDR3 region is CASRLPGHGTEAFF. In nucleotides, the CDR3 is TGCGCCAGCAGGCTCCCAGGGCATGGGACTGAAGCTTTCTTT.

A single count supports this clonotype. This chain uses TRBV9 with TRBJ1-2; 7 bases fit TRBD1. The germline CDR1 and CDR2 sequences are SGDLS and YYNGEE. After removal of 3 bases from V and 4 bases from J, the junction contained 6 bases not matched to a gene. This CDR3 comprises 14 residues. The CDR3 loop reads CASSATGISYGYTF. Written as DNA, the CDR3 is TGTGCCAGCAGCGCGACAGGGATTAGCTATGGCTACACCTTC.

There are a few counts of this clonotype. This sequence joins TRBV5-1 and TRBJ2-3; a possible D gene is TRBD2 (5 bases). Looked up from germline, CDR1 is SGHRS and CDR2 is YFSETQ. V lost 0 bases and J 5 bases, leaving 10 bases between the germline ends. This CDR3 has 14 amino acids. The CDR3 is CASSLGARGDTQYF. CDR3 bases: TGCGCCAGCAGCTTGGGGGCCCGGGGAGATACGCAGTATTTT.

The rearrangement uses TRBV20-1 and TRBJ2-3; 9 bases agree with TRBD2. Germline CDR1 reads DFQATT; CDR2 reads SNEGSKA (reference sequence). J gave up 6 bases and V 7 bases, and 20 bases lay outside the gene matches. This CDR3 spans 17 amino acids. In DNA, the CDR3 is TGCAGTGTCCCGTCCCCGCTGGCGGGGGGGCCAGGTGATACGCAGTATTTT. It translates to CSVPSPLAGGPGDTQYF.

The rearrangement joins TRBV5-1 to TRBJ1-1; D uncertain. CDR1 is SGHRS, CDR2 YFSETQ, per germline. The V gene lost 4 bases and the J gene lost 4 bases, with 17 bases spanning the gap. This CDR3 comprises 15 residues. The CDR3 protein is CASSPWGNSGTEAFF. As DNA, the CDR3 is TGCGCCAGCAGCCCATGGGGAAACTCGGGCACTGAAGCTTTCTTT. The full variable domain, in which reference TRBV5-1 and TRBJ1-1 provide the parts outside the CDR3, is KAGVTQTPRYLIKTRGQQVTLSCSPISGHRSVSWYQQTPGQGLQFLFEYFSETQRNKGNFPGRFSGRQFSNSRSEMNVSTLELGDSALYLCASSPWGNSGTEAFFGQGTRLTVV.

The chain joins TRBV18 to TRBJ1-1; D is uncertain. CDR1 and CDR2 from the germline V gene are KGHSH and LQKENI. The CDR3 covers 13 residues. The V and J ends lost 4 bases and 3 bases respectively, with 9 bases between them. The CDR3 bases are TGTGCCAGCTCACATGACGGAGACACTGAAGCTTTCTTT. Encoded protein: CASSHDGDTEAFF.

The J gene is TRBJ1-2, the V gene TRBV11-2; D is unresolved. The V end was cut by 5 bases, the J end by 2 bases, with 12 bases between. The CDR3 contains 14 residues. Germline-derived CDR1 and CDR2 are SGHAT and FQNNGV. The CDR3 reads CASSRTQPNYGYTF. Written as DNA, the CDR3 is TGTGCCAGCAGCCGTACCCAGCCCAACTATGGCTACACCTTC.

The genes are TRBV20-1 and TRBJ2-2; possible D gene TRBD2, 5 bases. CDR1 is DFQATT and CDR2 is SNEGSKA in the germline V gene (reference sequence). This CDR3 contains 15 residues. V was clipped by 0 bases and J by 1 base, with 9 bases between them. CDR3 residues: CSARDIAGNTGELFF. The CDR3 bases are TGCAGTGCTAGAGATATCGCGGGGAACACCGGGGAGCTGTTTTTT.

CDR3 residues: CASSDSGEQAEAFF. CDR3 DNA sequence: TGTGCCAGCAGTGACAGTGGAGAACAGGCTGAAGCTTTCTTT. The chain recombines TRBV6-4 with TRBJ1-1; possible D gene TRBD1, 5 bases. Germline assignment: CDR1 MRHNA and CDR2 SNTAGT. The length of the CDR3 is 14 residues. The V end lost 2 bases, the J end lost 6 bases, and 13 bases lay between the germline ends.

This rearrangement joins TRBV7-2 to TRBJ2-2, with TRBD1 identical over 7 bases. The CDR3 covers 15 residues. The J segment lost 2 bases and the V segment lost 9 bases, leaving 9 bases of the junction unmatched. Germline CDR1 SGHTA, CDR2 FQGNSA. CDR3 loop: CASLRGQYNTGELFF. CDR3 nucleotide sequence: TGTGCCAGTTTAAGGGGACAGTATAACACCGGGGAGCTGTTTTTT.

The chain is built from TRBV9 and TRBJ2-5; unclear D gene. Germline-derived CDR1 and CDR2 are SGDLS and YYNGEE. This CDR3 comprises 13 residues. V was pared by 0 bases and J by 5 bases, with 8 bases between. Here the CDR3 DNA reads TGTGCCAGCAGCGTAGGTAGCCTCGAGACCCAGTACTTC. Its translation is CASSVGSLETQYF.

J is TRBJ1-3 and V is TRBV4-2, with 7 nucleotides matching TRBD1. Germline trimming cut 0 bases from V and 0 bases from J; bases unmatched to any gene: 8. Per the germline V gene, CDR1 is LGHNA and CDR2 is YNFKEQ. This CDR3 has 18 residues. CDR3 DNA: TGTGCCAGCAGCCAAGATCCACAGGGGTGGGGCTCTGGAAACACCATATATTTT. Protein: CASSQDPQGWGSGNTIYF.

A few counts support this clonotype. The genes are TRBV4-3 and TRBJ1-1; TRBD1 might be the D (5 bases). The CDR3 totals 14 residues. V lost 1 base, J lost 5 bases, and 11 bases lay in between. Germline V lookup: CDR1 LGHNA, CDR2 YSLEER. CDR3 protein: CASSQGTLRTEAFF. The CDR3 DNA reads as TGCGCCAGCAGCCAAGGGACATTGCGGACTGAAGCTTTCTTT.

This clonotype has a count of ten or more. CDR3 amino acids: CATGYQEQFF. As DNA, the CDR3 is TGTGCCACCGGATACCAGGAGCAGTTCTTC. The chain recombines TRBV12-3 or TRBV12-4 with TRBJ2-1; D not resolved. This CDR3 contains 10 residues. V lost 10 bases to trimming and J lost 10 bases, with 11 bases between them.

This clonotype was seen a few times. V is TRBV29-1 and J is TRBJ2-3; 10 bases line up with TRBD1. The J segment lost 2 bases and the V segment lost 4 bases, leaving 6 bases of the junction unmatched. CDR1 is SQVTM, CDR2 ANQGSEA, per germline. This CDR3 comprises 15 residues. The CDR3, as DNA: TGCAGCGTTGTGACCGGGACAGGGGTCACAGATACGCAGTATTTT. Translation gives CSVVTGTGVTDTQYF.

This clonotype was seen at least ten times. The J gene is TRBJ2-7, the V gene TRBV5-1; 7 bases fit TRBD2. From germline, CDR1 is SGHRS and CDR2 YFSETQ. Germline trimming cut 4 bases from V and 2 bases from J; bases unmatched to any gene: 12. The CDR3 is made up of 16 amino acids. CDR3 nucleotides: TGCGCCAGCAGCCCACCGGGACCCCGGGGGGCCTACGAGCAGTACTTC. Its protein is CASSPPGPRGAYEQYF.

This clonotype has at least ten counts. The chain recombines TRBV20-1 with TRBJ1-1; 8 bases match TRBD1. The CDR3 spans 14 residues. Trimming took 6 bases from V and 3 from J; bases not matched to a gene: 9. Germline V gene data show CDR1 as DFQATT and CDR2 as SNEGSKA (reference sequence). The DNA of the CDR3 is TGCAGTGCGGCACAGGGGGGAGGGGACACTGAAGCTTTCTTT. It codes for CSAAQGGGDTEAFF.

The chain is built from TRBV3-1 and TRBJ2-7; D uncertain. CDR1 and CDR2 (germline): LGHDT, YNNKEL (reference sequence). The length of the CDR3 is 14 residues. V lost 0 bases and J lost 2, with 8 bases in between. The CDR3 sequence: CASSQDRTPYEQYF. Written as DNA, the CDR3 is TGTGCCAGCAGCCAAGATAGAACACCCTACGAGCAGTACTTC.

The chain has TRBV20-1 and TRBJ1-5; the D is unclear. Trimming cost V 0 bases and J 5 bases, with 8 bases left between them. Germline V gene data show CDR1 as DFQATT and CDR2 as SNEGSKA (reference sequence). This CDR3 is built from 13 residues. CDR3 protein: CSARDEKDQPQHF. CDR3 nucleotide sequence: TGCAGTGCTAGAGATGAAAAGGATCAGCCCCAGCATTTT.

The J gene is TRBJ2-5, the V gene TRBV6-5; TRBD2 matches 14 bases. Per germline, CDR1 MNHEY and CDR2 SVGAGI. V shed 4 bases and J 5 bases; nucleotides not matched to a gene: 3. The CDR3 has 15 amino acids. In DNA form, the CDR3 reads TGTGCCAGCAGTTGGACTAGCGGGGGGTCTGAGACCCAGTACTTC. The encoded protein is CASSWTSGGSETQYF.

Points on this clonotype: Since the CDR3 does not end with the conserved phenylalanine or tryptophan, this likely comes from a read error. The chain employs TRBV5-1 and TRBJ1-5, with TRBD1 as a possible D gene (5 bases). Per germline, CDR1 SGHRS and CDR2 YFSETQ. The CDR3 sequence is 15 residues long. For the CDR3, the DNA is TGCGCCAACAGCTTGGGCCCAGGGAGCGAGCAGCCCCAGCATTCT. Its translation is CANSLGPGSEQPQHS.

This chain uses TRBV5-4 with TRBJ1-2, with D tentatively TRBD1 (5 bases). Deletions cut 4 bases from V and 5 bases from J, with 15 bases between. Germline lookup yields CDR1 SGHNT and CDR2 YYREEE (reference sequence). The CDR3 runs 14 residues. The chain's CDR3 is CASSPGDSLYGYTF. For the CDR3, the DNA is TGTGCCAGCAGCCCCGGCGACAGCCTTTATGGCTACACCTTC.

Only one count was recorded for this clonotype. The chain recombines TRBV4-2 with TRBJ1-2; D unclear. The CDR3 is made up of 16 amino acids. The ends were cut back, 1 base at V and 6 bases at J, with 18 bases in the middle. Germline CDR1 LGHNA, CDR2 YNFKEQ. CDR3: CASSQAPGLLGNGYTF. CDR3 bases: TGTGCCAGCAGCCAAGCTCCAGGCCTTCTGGGTAATGGCTACACCTTC.